One T cell receptor beta chain is described in this entry. The entry originates in a study of blood T cell repertoires in COVID-19. At the level of the study: Italy, Spain and the United States were the sources of the convalescent and acute COVID-19 samples. Sample material is recorded as cDNA or gDNA derived from T cells, B-cell-depleted T cells, or PBMCs.

As originally analysed: Amplification of reference gene primers was used by the study to estimate nucleated cell counts. Assay: immunoSEQ multiplex PCR; the TCRdb copy retains only in-frame clones and omits some. The V and J calls and clone size were taken over from that table, and D and trimming were inferred from the DNA. Of some 41,000 clones in the sample, just over 85% were seen once. The V gene end was trimmed by 11 bases and the J gene end by 4 bases; junction bases not matched to a gene: 10. Germline CDR1 and CDR2: SGHTA and FQGTGA. The length of the CDR3 is 14 residues. This chain connects TRBV7-3 to TRBJ2-3, with 9 bases identical to TRBD2. What was sequenced was peripheral blood. The receptor comes from a man aged 35 to 55 with active COVID-19. The CDR3 here is CASGLAGVADTQYF. The CDR3 nucleotides read TGTGCCTCGGGATTAGCGGGAGTTGCAGATACGCAGTATTTT. Full variable domain (missing parts from reference TRBV7-3 and TRBJ2-3): GAGVSQTPSNKVTEKGKYVELRCDPISGHTALYWYRQSLGQGPEFLIYFQGTGAADDSGLPNDRFFAVRPEGSVSTLKIQRTERGDSAVYLCASGLAGVADTQYFGPGTRLTVL.